A single sample gave rise to the 29 T cell receptor beta chains below, sequenced in a study of T cell repertoires in cytomegalovirus infection. MiXCR, run by TCRdb on the reads, gives a single entry per CDR3 protein. Here the sample spans more than 400,000 distinct CDR3 sequences, 26% being singletons. Sequencing used PBMCs. The receptors stem from a human donor in good health (CMV status not recorded). Some clones in this sample may be carry-over from other donors' samples.

There are many counts of this clonotype. The gene calls are TRBV6-2 or TRBV6-3 and TRBJ2-2; 12 positions match TRBD2. The CDR3 extends over 16 amino acids. The V gene's germline CDR1 is MNHEY and CDR2 SVGEGT. V trimming: 6 bases; J trimming: 8 bases; junction bases outside the gene matches: 10. The CDR3 region has the DNA TGTGCCAGCAGCTACACTAGCGGGAGGCTGATGGGGGAGCTGTTTTTT. Its protein is CASSYTSGRLMGELFF.

This chain uses TRBV9 with TRBJ2-1; 10 bases are shared with TRBD2. The germline V gene encodes CDR1 SGDLS and CDR2 YYNGEE. V was clipped by 0 bases and J by 8 bases; unmatched bases: 14. The CDR3 consists of 18 residues. The CDR3 region is CASSVEVWGSSGRDEQFF. CDR3 DNA sequence: TGTGCCAGCAGCGTAGAAGTGTGGGGATCTAGCGGGAGAGATGAGCAGTTCTTC.

This clonotype was detected many times. This sequence joins TRBV7-2 and TRBJ2-3; 7 nucleotides agree with TRBD1. The junction had 9 bases not matched to a gene; V was cut back by 5 bases and J by 7 bases. The CDR3 runs 14 residues. Germline loops: CDR1 SGHTA, CDR2 FQGNSA. CDR3 sequence: CASSLERGLYTQYF. CDR3 in DNA: TGTGCCAGCAGCCTCGAGAGGGGGCTTTATACGCAGTATTTT.

The chain links TRBV30 to TRBJ1-5, with D possibly matching TRBD1 (5 bases). CDR3 length equals 15 residues. Trimming pared 1 base from V and 2 bases from J, leaving 12 bases between. Germline V lookup: CDR1 GTSNPN, CDR2 SVGIG (reference sequence). The CDR3 loop is CAWSGDVGGNQPQHF. CDR3 nucleotides: TGTGCCTGGAGTGGGGATGTGGGGGGCAATCAGCCCCAGCATTTT.

V and J are TRBV5-4 and TRBJ2-3, with a tentative D call TRBD2 (5 bases). The V end was cut by 6 bases, the J end by 0 bases, with 11 bases between. CDR3 length equals 14 residues. Germline CDR1 reads SGHNT; CDR2 reads YYREEE (reference sequence). This CDR3 reads CASTPERSTDTQYF. CDR3 DNA: TGTGCCAGCACGCCTGAGCGGAGCACAGATACGCAGTATTTT.

V usage is TRBV12-3 or TRBV12-4 and J usage is TRBJ2-3; 13 bases agree with TRBD2. Germline trimming cut 4 bases from V and 6 bases from J; bases unmatched to any gene: 7. CDR3 length: 16 residues. The DNA of the CDR3 is TGTGCCAGCAGTTCGCCACTAGCGGGAGGGCCGGATACGCAGTATTTT. Translation gives CASSSPLAGGPDTQYF.

This clonotype was recorded a few times. This chain uses TRBV20-1 with TRBJ2-7, with TRBD2 matching over 8 bases. From germline, CDR1 is DFQATT and CDR2 SNEGSKA (reference sequence). The V gene end was trimmed by 3 bases and the J gene end by 12 bases; junction bases not matched to a gene: 13. This CDR3 has 13 residues. The CDR3, as DNA: TGCAGTGCTAGCCTGAACGGGAGGGCCGCCTCGTACTTC. It translates to CSASLNGRAASYF.

This clonotype was picked up a small number of times. This chain uses TRBV7-6 with TRBJ2-7, with 7 positions matching TRBD1. The J segment lost 7 bases and the V segment lost 1 base, leaving 4 bases of the junction unmatched. Germline-derived CDR1 and CDR2 are SGHVS and FNYEAQ. The CDR3 covers 13 residues. For the CDR3, the DNA is TGTGCCAGCAGCTTAGACAGGGGTGTAGAGCAGTACTTC. It translates to CASSLDRGVEQYF. Supplemented by reference TRBV7-6 and TRBJ2-7, the full variable domain reads GAGVSQSPRYKVTKRGQDVALRCDPISGHVSLYWYRQALGQGPEFLTYFNYEAQQDKSGLPNDRFSAERPEGSISTLTIQRTEQRDSAMYRCASSLDRGVEQYFGPGTRLTVT.

The chain links TRBV7-3 to TRBJ2-1, with 9 bases that match TRBD2. V trimming: 5 bases; J trimming: 12 bases; junction bases outside the gene matches: 14. Germline-derived CDR1 and CDR2 are SGHTA and FQGTGA. This CDR3 spans 15 amino acids. The CDR3, as DNA: TGTGCCAGCAGCCGTACGCGGGAGGGCCTGTTCGCGCAGTTCTTC. It specifies CASSRTREGLFAQFF.

This clonotype was picked up a small number of times. V gene TRBV5-1 combines with J gene TRBJ2-2; 7 positions match TRBD1. The CDR3 extends over 14 amino acids. The V and J ends lost 5 bases and 5 bases, in that order; junction bases with no gene match: 6. Germline V gene lookup returns CDR1 SGHRS and CDR2 YFSETQ. As DNA, the CDR3 is TGCGCCAGCAGAACAGGGGTTGTAACCGGGGAGCTGTTTTTT. It yields the protein CASRTGVVTGELFF.

This clonotype was seen only a few times. The V and J genes are TRBV12-3 or TRBV12-4 and TRBJ1-5; TRBD1 might be the D (6 bases). V lost 6 bases, J lost 3 bases, and 15 bases lay in between. This CDR3 is built from 15 residues. CDR3: CASRPGGPNNQPQHF. The CDR3, as DNA: TGTGCCAGCAGACCCGGGGGGCCCAACAATCAGCCCCAGCATTTT.

The chain is built from TRBV2 and TRBJ2-3; D gene unclear. From germline, CDR1 is SNHLY and CDR2 FYNNEI. This CDR3 has 14 amino acids. V gave up 5 bases and J gave up 0 bases, with 9 bases separating them. The CDR3 loop reads CASSTRFSTDTQYF. CDR3 nucleotide sequence: TGTGCCAGCAGTACAAGGTTTAGCACAGATACGCAGTATTTT. Complete variable domain (other parts from reference TRBV2 and TRBJ2-3): EPEVTQTPSHQVTQMGQEVILRCVPISNHLYFYWYRQILGQKVEFLVSFYNNEISEKSEIFDDQFSVERPDGSNFTLKIRSTKLEDSAMYFCASSTRFSTDTQYFGPGTRLTVL.

This rearrangement joins TRBV6-5 to TRBJ2-6, with a possible D match to TRBD2 (5 bases). This CDR3 has 17 amino acids. Trimming pared 2 bases from V and 0 bases from J, leaving 11 bases between. From germline, CDR1 is MNHEY and CDR2 SVGAGI. The CDR3 DNA sequence: TGTGCCAGCAGTTACGAGACTATAATCTCTGGGGCCAACGTCCTGACTTTC. Protein sequence: CASSYETIISGANVLTF.

CDR3 DNA: TGTGCCAGTAGTACACCGCCACTTGCCGCGAACACCGGGGAGCTGTTTTTT. Translated: CASSTPPLAANTGELFF. The V and J genes are TRBV19 and TRBJ2-2; no firm D call. The CDR3 totals 17 residues. V lost 4 bases and J 0 bases, leaving 15 bases between the germline ends. Per germline, CDR1 LNHDA and CDR2 SQIVND (reference sequence).

The chain couples TRBV11-3 to TRBJ1-3; D might be TRBD1 (5 bases). The length of the CDR3 is 15 residues. V lost 6 bases and J lost 0, with 12 bases in between. Germline V gene lookup returns CDR1 SGHNT and CDR2 YENEEA. CDR3: CASSPTGFSGNTIYF. The DNA of the CDR3 is TGTGCCAGCAGTCCTACAGGCTTCTCTGGAAACACCATATATTTT.

The chain recombines TRBV19 with TRBJ2-7; 9 nucleotides match TRBD1. CDR3 size: 14 residues. The germline V gene has CDR1 LNHDA and CDR2 SQIVND (reference sequence). The junction had 5 bases not matched to a gene; V was cut back by 4 bases and J by 4 bases. The CDR3 sequence: CASSTDRGTYEQYF. CDR3 bases: TGTGCCAGTAGTACGGACAGGGGAACGTACGAGCAGTACTTC.

This clonotype occurred many times. The V call is TRBV7-8, the J call TRBJ2-2; TRBD2 might be the D (6 bases). Trimming removed 4 bases from V and 2 bases from J, with 20 bases in between. CDR3 length: 18 amino acids. Germline-derived CDR1 and CDR2 are SGHVS and FQNEAQ. The CDR3 sequence is CASSWGVRGWDNTGELFF. The CDR3 region has the DNA TGTGCCAGCAGCTGGGGGGTGCGGGGATGGGATAACACCGGGGAGCTGTTTTTT.

This clonotype was counted ten times or more. The J gene is TRBJ2-1, the V gene TRBV7-9; 10 nucleotides agree with TRBD2. Unmatched junction bases numbered 10, after V lost 2 bases and J lost 0 bases. The germline V gene encodes CDR1 SEHNR and CDR2 FQNEAQ (reference sequence). The CDR3 contains 19 residues. DNA for the CDR3: TGTGCCAGCAGCTTAATTGGTAGCGGGAGGCTTTCCTCCTACAATGAGCAGTTCTTC. This encodes CASSLIGSGRLSSYNEQFF.

This clonotype was found a few times. The chain is built from TRBV12-3 or TRBV12-4 and TRBJ2-2, with TRBD2 matching over 7 bases. CDR3 length: 14 amino acids. The trim removed 8 bases at V and 3 bases at J, leaving 6 bases unmatched. The CDR3 sequence: CASVASGYTGELFF. CDR3 in DNA: TGTGCCAGCGTGGCTAGCGGATACACCGGGGAGCTGTTTTTT.

The J gene is TRBJ1-2, the V gene TRBV7-8, with 9 bases lining up with TRBD1. The CDR3 contains 16 residues. CDR1 is SGHVS, CDR2 FQNEAQ, per germline. Trimming cost V 7 bases and J 2 bases; bases outside gene matches: 11. CDR3 amino acids: CASKRYRDRENYGYTF. The CDR3 region has the DNA TGTGCCAGCAAGCGATACCGGGACAGGGAAAACTATGGCTACACCTTC.

V and J are TRBV6-1 and TRBJ2-7, with 9 bases fitting TRBD1. With 8 bases clipped from V and 4 bases from J, the junction kept 6 bases outside the gene matches. CDR1 is MNHNS and CDR2 is SASEGT in the germline V gene. CDR3 length: 13 amino acids. The CDR3 protein is CASARTGEYEQYV. Here the CDR3 DNA reads TGTGCCAGCGCCCGGACAGGGGAGTACGAGCAGTACGTC.

This clonotype occurred a few times. The rearrangement uses TRBV5-4 and TRBJ2-1, with TRBD2 matching over 10 bases. V shed 6 bases and J 7 bases; nucleotides not matched to a gene: 4. This CDR3 comprises 13 residues. Germline lookup yields CDR1 SGHNT and CDR2 YYREEE (reference sequence). The CDR3 DNA reads as TGTGCCAGCAAGCCTAGCGGGAGTAATGAGCAGTTCTTC. It specifies CASKPSGSNEQFF.

This chain connects TRBV2 to TRBJ2-6, with D uncertain. There are 15 residues in the CDR3. Germline CDR1 and CDR2: SNHLY and FYNNEI. Trimming took 1 base from V and 2 from J, leaving 6 bases between them. Here the CDR3 reads CASSEGWAGANVLTF. The CDR3 region has the DNA TGTGCCAGCAGTGAAGGGTGGGCTGGGGCCAACGTCCTGACTTTC.

In its sample, this clonotype was seen many times. J is TRBJ1-2 and V is TRBV12-3 or TRBV12-4; a weak D match, TRBD1 (5 bases). Trimming took 1 base from V and 4 from J, leaving 13 bases between them. The CDR3 is 15 amino acids. CDR3 sequence reads: CASSLVPAGIYGYTF. The CDR3 DNA sequence: TGTGCCAGCAGTTTAGTGCCCGCAGGGATCTATGGCTACACCTTC.

This clonotype has just a few counts. The rearrangement uses TRBV7-2 and TRBJ2-3, with D unclear. Trimming took off 5 bases at V and 7 bases at J, with 16 bases between the two ends. From germline, CDR1 is SGHTA and CDR2 FQGNSA. CDR3 length: 14 residues. CDR3: CASSPSDRPNTQYF. CDR3 sequence (DNA): TGTGCCAGCAGCCCCAGCGATAGACCTAATACGCAGTATTTT. The entire variable domain, with the rest obtained from reference TRBV7-2 and TRBJ2-3, is as follows: GAGVSQSPSNKVTEKGKDVELRCDPISGHTALYWYRQSLGQGLEFLIYFQGNSAPDKSGLPSDRFSAERTGGSVSTLTIQRTQQEDSAVYLCASSPSDRPNTQYFGPGTRLTVL.

CDR3 loop: CASSYYGTGARETQYF. For the CDR3, the DNA is TGTGCCAGCAGTTACTACGGGACAGGGGCCAGGGAGACCCAGTACTTC. The chain joins TRBV6-6 to TRBJ2-5; 10 nucleotides match TRBD1. This CDR3 has 16 residues. CDR1 MNHNY and CDR2 SVGAGI come from the germline V gene (reference sequence). V shed 1 base and J 5 bases; nucleotides not matched to a gene: 7.

This clonotype was seen a handful of times. The chain recombines TRBV28 with TRBJ1-5; 7 bases align to TRBD1. The V gene's germline CDR1 is MDHEN and CDR2 SYDVKM. The CDR3 contains 16 residues. V was pared by 6 bases and J by 1 base, with 9 bases of the junction left unmatched. Written as DNA, the CDR3 is TGTGCCAGCAGCCCACATTGGACAGGAAGCAATCAGCCCCAGCATTTT. This codes for CASSPHWTGSNQPQHF.

A note on this clonotype: One end of the junction is discordant with germline, which a read error may explain. The chain has TRBV28 and TRBJ2-7; weak D call: TRBD1 (5 bases). This CDR3 contains 12 residues. The germline V gene encodes CDR1 MDHEN and CDR2 SYDVKM. The CDR3: CASRQGSYERYF. The CDR3 DNA reads as TGTGCCAGCAGGCAGGGTTCGTACGAGCGGTACTTC. Drawing the rest from reference TRBV28 and TRBJ2-7, the complete variable domain is DVKVTQSSRYLVKRTGEKVFLECVQDMDHENMFWYRQDPGLGLRLIYFSYDVKMKEKGDIPEGYSVSREKKERFSLILESASTNQTSMYLCASRQGSYERYFGPGTRLTVT.

In its sample, this clonotype was seen a few times. The rearrangement joins TRBV10-3 to TRBJ2-1, with 9 bases lining up with TRBD1. The trim removed 6 bases at V and 0 bases at J, leaving 6 bases unmatched. The germline CDR1 and CDR2 sequences are ENHRY and SYGVKD. The CDR3 is made up of 16 amino acids. The CDR3 DNA reads TGTGCCATCAGACCAGACAGGGGGAGCTCCTACAATGAGCAGTTCTTC. Protein: CAIRPDRGSSYNEQFF.